Here is one T cell receptor beta chain with its context. In the authors' workflow: Cell counts per sample came from amplifying reference gene primers. Sequencing used immunoSEQ multiplex PCR; TCRdb keeps in-frame clones, though not all of them. V and J calls plus clone size are reproduced from that table; the DNA served to infer D and trimming. The repertoire consists of 45,000 to 55,000 clones, with around 80% occurring once and the leading ten covering about 15%. The entry originates in a study of blood T cell repertoires in COVID-19. Study context: Specimens from acute and convalescent COVID-19 originated in the United States, Italy and Spain. PBMCs, B-cell-depleted T cells, or T cells provided the cDNA or gDNA that made up the material.

CDR3 length: 15 amino acids. Germline assignment: CDR1 SGHTA and CDR2 FQGNSA. V lost 5 bases, J lost 4 bases, and 11 bases stayed unmatched. The clonotype comes from a human donor with active or convalescent COVID-19. The donor label of this sample is uncertain. Material for sequencing was peripheral blood. The chain couples TRBV7-2 to TRBJ2-7; TRBD1 aligns across 7 bases. The CDR3, as DNA: TGTGCCAGCAGCCCCCAGACAGGGAGATGGTACGAGCAGTACTTC. It yields the protein CASSPQTGRWYEQYF.